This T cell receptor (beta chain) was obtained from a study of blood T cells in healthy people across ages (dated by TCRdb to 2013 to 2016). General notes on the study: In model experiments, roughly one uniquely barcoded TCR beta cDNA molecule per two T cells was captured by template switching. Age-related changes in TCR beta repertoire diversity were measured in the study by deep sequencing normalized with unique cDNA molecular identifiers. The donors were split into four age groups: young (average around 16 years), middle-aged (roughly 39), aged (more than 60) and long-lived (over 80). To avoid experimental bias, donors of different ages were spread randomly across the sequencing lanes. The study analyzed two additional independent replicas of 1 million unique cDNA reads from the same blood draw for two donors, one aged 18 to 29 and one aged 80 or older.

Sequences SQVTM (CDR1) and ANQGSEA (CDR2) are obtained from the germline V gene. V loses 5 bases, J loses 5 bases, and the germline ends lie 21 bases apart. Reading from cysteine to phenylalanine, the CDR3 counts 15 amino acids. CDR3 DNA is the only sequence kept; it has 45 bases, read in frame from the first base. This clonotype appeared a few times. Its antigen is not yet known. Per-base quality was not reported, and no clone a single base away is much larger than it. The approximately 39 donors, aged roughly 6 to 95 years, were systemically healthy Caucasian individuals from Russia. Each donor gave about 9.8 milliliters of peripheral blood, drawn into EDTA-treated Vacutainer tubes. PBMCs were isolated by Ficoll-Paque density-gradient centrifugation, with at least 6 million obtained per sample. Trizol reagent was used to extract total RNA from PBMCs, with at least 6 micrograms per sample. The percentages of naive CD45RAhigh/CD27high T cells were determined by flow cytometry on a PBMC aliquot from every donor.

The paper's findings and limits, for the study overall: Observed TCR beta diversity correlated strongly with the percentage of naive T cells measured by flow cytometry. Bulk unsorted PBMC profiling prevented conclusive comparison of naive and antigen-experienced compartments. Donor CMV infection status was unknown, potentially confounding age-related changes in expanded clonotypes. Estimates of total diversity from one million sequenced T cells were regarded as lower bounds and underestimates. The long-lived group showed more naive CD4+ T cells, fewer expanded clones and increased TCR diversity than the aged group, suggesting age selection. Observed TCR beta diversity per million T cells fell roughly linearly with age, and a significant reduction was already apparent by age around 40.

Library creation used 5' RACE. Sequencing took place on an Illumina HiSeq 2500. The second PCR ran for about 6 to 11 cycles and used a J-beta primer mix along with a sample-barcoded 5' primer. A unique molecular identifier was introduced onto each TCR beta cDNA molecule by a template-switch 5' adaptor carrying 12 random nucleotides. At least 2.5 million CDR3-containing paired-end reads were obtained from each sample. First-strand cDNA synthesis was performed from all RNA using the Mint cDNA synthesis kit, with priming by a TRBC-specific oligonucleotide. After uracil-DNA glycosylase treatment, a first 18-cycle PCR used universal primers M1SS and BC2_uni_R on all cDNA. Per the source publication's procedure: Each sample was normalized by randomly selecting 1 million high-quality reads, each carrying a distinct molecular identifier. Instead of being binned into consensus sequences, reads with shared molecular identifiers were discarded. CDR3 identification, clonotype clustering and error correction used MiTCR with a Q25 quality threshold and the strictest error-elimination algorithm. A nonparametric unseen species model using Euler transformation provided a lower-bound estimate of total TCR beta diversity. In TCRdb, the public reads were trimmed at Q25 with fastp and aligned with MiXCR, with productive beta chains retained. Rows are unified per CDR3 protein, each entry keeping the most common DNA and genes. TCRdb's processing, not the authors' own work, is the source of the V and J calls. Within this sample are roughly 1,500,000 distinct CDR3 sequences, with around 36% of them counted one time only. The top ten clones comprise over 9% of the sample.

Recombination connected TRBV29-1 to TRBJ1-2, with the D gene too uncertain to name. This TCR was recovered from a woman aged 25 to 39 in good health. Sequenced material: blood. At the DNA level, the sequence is TGCAGCGTTCCTCTTAAAGACTACTCTGAATATGGCTACACCTTC. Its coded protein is CSVPLKDYSEYGYTF.